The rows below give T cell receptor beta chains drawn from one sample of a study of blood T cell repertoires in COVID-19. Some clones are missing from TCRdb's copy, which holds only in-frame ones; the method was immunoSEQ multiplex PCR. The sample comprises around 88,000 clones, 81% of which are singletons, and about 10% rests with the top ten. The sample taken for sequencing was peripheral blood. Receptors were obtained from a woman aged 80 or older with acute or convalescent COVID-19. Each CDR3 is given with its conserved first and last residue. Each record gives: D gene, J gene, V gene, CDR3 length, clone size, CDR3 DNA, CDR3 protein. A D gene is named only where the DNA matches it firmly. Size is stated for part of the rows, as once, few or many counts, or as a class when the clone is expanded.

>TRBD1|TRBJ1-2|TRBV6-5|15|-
TGTGCCAGCAGTTACGCGACAGGGGGGGGATACCGCTACACCTTC
CASSYATGGGYRYTF
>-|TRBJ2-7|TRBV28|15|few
TGTGCCAGCAGTCCTCAGGGGGGACGCTCCTACGAGCAGTACTTC
CASSPQGGRSYEQYF
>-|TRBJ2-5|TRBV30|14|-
TGTGCCTGGAGTCTCCAACAGGTGCAAGAGACCCAGTACTTC
CAWSLQQVQETQYF
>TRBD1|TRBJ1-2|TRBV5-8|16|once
TGTGCCAGCAGGATCCGGGACAGGGGGGCCCGTGGAGGCTACACCTTC
CASRIRDRGARGGYTF
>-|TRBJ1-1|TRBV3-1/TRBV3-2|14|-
TGTGCCAGCAGCCAAGGACACAAGAACACTGAAGCTTTCTTT
CASSQGHKNTEAFF
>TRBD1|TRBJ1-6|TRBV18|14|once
TGTGCCAGCTCCCCCGGGACAGTTAATTCACCCCTCCACTTT
CASSPGTVNSPLHF
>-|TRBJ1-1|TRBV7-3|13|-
TGTGCCAGCAGCTTAAGTCGGGGGACTGAAGCTTTCTTT
CASSLSRGTEAFF
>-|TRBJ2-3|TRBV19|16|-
TGTGCCAGTAGTGCCCCCCAAAAAACTAGCACAGATACGCAGTATTTT
CASSAPQKTSTDTQYF
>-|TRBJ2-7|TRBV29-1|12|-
TGCAGCGCCCGGACAGACTTCTACGAGCAGTACTTC
CSARTDFYEQYF
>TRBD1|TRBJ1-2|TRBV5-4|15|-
TGTGCCAGCAGCTTGGTGGGACAGGGGGCCAGTGGCTACACCTTC
CASSLVGQGASGYTF
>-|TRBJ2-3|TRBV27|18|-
TGTGCCAGCAACTTTTCCCTAACAGGGCGGCCTTGCACAGATACGCAGTATTTT
CASNFSLTGRPCTDTQYF
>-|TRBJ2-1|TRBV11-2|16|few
TGTGCCAGCAGCTATATACAGGGAAAACGCAGGAATGAGCAGTTCTTC
CASSYIQGKRRNEQFF
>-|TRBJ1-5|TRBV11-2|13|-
TGTGCCAGCAGCCGTGAGCGGGAACAGCCCCAGCATTTT
CASSREREQPQHF
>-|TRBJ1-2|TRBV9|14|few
TGTGCCAGCAGCGTAGAGGGGATGGGGTATGGCTACACCTTC
CASSVEGMGYGYTF
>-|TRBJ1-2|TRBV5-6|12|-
TGTGCCAGCCAGGATTATAGGGAGGGCTACACCTTC
CASQDYREGYTF
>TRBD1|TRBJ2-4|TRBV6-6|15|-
TGTGCCAGCCGAGGACAGGGACTAGCCAAAAACATTCAGTACTTC
CASRGQGLAKNIQYF
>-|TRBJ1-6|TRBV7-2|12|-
TGTGCCAGCAGCTTAGTCGGTTCACCCCTCCACTTT
CASSLVGSPLHF
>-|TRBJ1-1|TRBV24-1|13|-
TGTGCCACCAGTGAACCCGGGGGGCGGGAGGCTTTCTTT
CATSEPGGREAFF
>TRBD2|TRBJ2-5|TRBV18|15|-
TGTGCCAGCTCACCACTAGCGGGGCCCCAAGAGACCCAGTACTTC
CASSPLAGPQETQYF
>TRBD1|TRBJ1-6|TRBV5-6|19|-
TGTGCCAGCAGCTTGATGAGTGGGGACAGGGGTTACTATAATTCACCCCTCCACTTT
CASSLMSGDRGYYNSPLHF
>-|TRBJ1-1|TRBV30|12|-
TGTGCCTGGAGCCAGGCGAACACTGAAGCTTTCTTT
CAWSQANTEAFF
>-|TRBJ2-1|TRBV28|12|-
TGTGCCAGCAGAGCAGGGTCCGATGAGCAGTTCTTC
CASRAGSDEQFF
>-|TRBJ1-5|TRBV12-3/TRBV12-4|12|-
TGTGCCAGCAGCCGGGCGGGTCAGCCCCAGCATTTT
CASSRAGQPQHF
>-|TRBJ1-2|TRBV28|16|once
TGTGCCAGCAGCCCTAGTTATCAGGGAAAATTTGATGGCTACACCTTC
CASSPSYQGKFDGYTF
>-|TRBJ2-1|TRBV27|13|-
TGTGCCAGCAGTATGAGCGGATTCGGTGAGCAGTTCTTC
CASSMSGFGEQFF
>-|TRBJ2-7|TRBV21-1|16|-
-
CASSKLVGAGSYEQYF
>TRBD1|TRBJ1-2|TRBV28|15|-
TGTGCCAGCAGTACCCACGGACAGGTTCCTTATGGCTACACCTTC
CASSTHGQVPYGYTF
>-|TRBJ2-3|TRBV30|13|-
TGTGCCTGGATAGTTAGCGGCACAGATACGCAGTATTTT
CAWIVSGTDTQYF
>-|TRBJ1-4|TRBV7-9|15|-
TGTGCCAGCAGCTTATTGGGGCAGGGTAATGAAAAACTGTTTTTT
CASSLLGQGNEKLFF
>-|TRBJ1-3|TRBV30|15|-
TGTGCCTGGAGTGTGGGCCGAAACTCTGGAAACACCATATATTTT
CAWSVGRNSGNTIYF
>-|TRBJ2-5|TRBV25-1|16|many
TGTGCCAGCAGCCAACGCATGAGTAGCAACAAAGAGACCCAGTACTTC
CASSQRMSSNKETQYF
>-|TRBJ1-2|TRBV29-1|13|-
TGCAGCGTTGTTACAGCTGCTAACTATGGCTACACCTTC
CSVVTAANYGYTF
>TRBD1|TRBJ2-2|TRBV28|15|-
TGTGCCAGCAGTACGGGACAGACGAACACCGGGGAGCTGTTTTTT
CASSTGQTNTGELFF
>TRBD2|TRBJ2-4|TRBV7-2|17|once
TGTGCCAGCAGCTTAGCGGCGACTAGCGGGCTTAAAAACATTCAGTACTTC
CASSLAATSGLKNIQYF
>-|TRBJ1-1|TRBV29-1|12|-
TGCAGCGCAAGACGGGCGGGGACTGAAGCTTTCTTT
CSARRAGTEAFF
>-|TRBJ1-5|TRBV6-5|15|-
TGTGCCAGCAGTTACTCTCAGAATAGCAATCAGCCCCAGCATTTT
CASSYSQNSNQPQHF
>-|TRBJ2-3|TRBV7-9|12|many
TGTGCCAGCAGCTTAGTAGCACTAGAGCAGTATTTT
CASSLVALEQYF
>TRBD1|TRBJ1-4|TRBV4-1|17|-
TGCGCCAGCAGCCCGGGACAGGGAAGAGGAGGGAATGAAAAACTGTTTTTT
CASSPGQGRGGNEKLFF
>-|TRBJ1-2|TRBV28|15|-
TGTGCCAGCGCATTACGTGGAACCGGGAGGAATGGCTACACCTTC
CASALRGTGRNGYTF
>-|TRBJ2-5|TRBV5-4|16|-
TGTGCCAGCAGCTCAGGTCTGGGGGGGCCCCAAGAGACCCAGTACTTC
CASSSGLGGPQETQYF
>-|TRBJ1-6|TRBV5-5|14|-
TGTGCCAGCAGCTTCCAGGATGATAATTCACCCCTCCACTTT
CASSFQDDNSPLHF
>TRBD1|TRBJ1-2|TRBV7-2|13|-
TGTGCCAGCAGTCGGGACAGTAACTATGGCTACACCTTC
CASSRDSNYGYTF